Below, 22 T cell receptor beta chains from the same sample are listed, as sequenced in a study of shared clonotypes between healthy human individuals. Some clones are missing from TCRdb's copy, which holds only in-frame ones; the method was immunoSEQ multiplex PCR. Seen here are 2 million to 2.5 million clones, 93% observed once, and the top ten hold more than 0.35%. Source material: naive CD4+ T cells from PBMCs. The subset was: CD45RA+ positively selected. These receptors were collected from a man younger than 35 in good health. Some clones in this sample may be carry-over from other donors' samples.

The rearrangement links TRBV7-2 to TRBJ2-1, with D perhaps matching TRBD1 (6 bases). Per germline, CDR1 SGHTA and CDR2 FQGNSA. Between the trimmed V and J ends, which lost 1 base and 7 bases, there was a span of 17 bases. The CDR3 sequence is 16 residues long. This CDR3 is CASSLVGQGRRNEQFF. CDR3 coding DNA: TGTGCCAGCAGCTTAGTTGGCCAGGGGCGTAGAAATGAGCAGTTCTTC.

V and J are TRBV29-1 and TRBJ1-1, with 7 bases that match TRBD1. The J segment lost 0 bases and the V segment lost 4 bases, leaving 11 bases of the junction unmatched. Germline V CDR1 and CDR2: SQVTM, ANQGSEA. CDR3 size: 16 residues. The CDR3 loop reads CSVVATPGGMNTEAFF. CDR3 DNA sequence: TGCAGCGTTGTAGCTACTCCAGGGGGAATGAACACTGAAGCTTTCTTT.

The chain recombines TRBV4-1 with TRBJ1-2; D uncertain. Trimming stripped 4 bases from V and 8 bases from J, with 23 bases between. This CDR3 region has 16 residues. CDR1 MGHRA and CDR2 YSYEKL come from the germline V gene. CDR3 sequence: CASSPVVLGRMSGYTF. The CDR3 nucleotides read TGCGCCAGCAGCCCAGTTGTGTTGGGGAGAATGAGCGGCTACACCTTC.

The chain couples TRBV5-4 to TRBJ2-7, with TRBD1 matching 8 bases. The CDR3 spans 16 residues. J was trimmed by 0 bases and V by 4 bases; bases with no gene match: 9. CDR1 is SGHNT and CDR2 is YYREEE in the germline V gene (reference sequence). As DNA, the CDR3 is TGTGCCAGCAGCCCGCGGACAGGGCGGGACTCCTACGAGCAGTACTTC. This codes for CASSPRTGRDSYEQYF.

The chain recombines TRBV6-1 with TRBJ2-5; D may be TRBD2 (5 bases). The CDR3 spans 13 residues. In germline, CDR1 is MNHNS, CDR2 SASEGT. The germline V and J ends were trimmed by 2 bases and 1 base, with 5 bases remaining between them. CDR3 residues: CASSERGQETQYF. The CDR3 region has the DNA TGTGCCAGCAGTGAACGGGGCCAAGAGACCCAGTACTTC.

The V call is TRBV27, the J call TRBJ1-5; possible D gene TRBD1, 6 bases. Between the trimmed V and J ends, which lost 1 base and 4 bases, there was a span of 11 bases. The length of the CDR3 is 15 residues. The germline V gene has CDR1 MNHEY and CDR2 SMNVEV (reference sequence). In DNA, the CDR3 is TGTGCCAGCAGTTTATTCTCGACAGGAAATCAGCCCCAGCATTTT. It is translated as CASSLFSTGNQPQHF.

Remarks on this clone: Other DNA sequences within the sample encode an identical CDR3. The V call is TRBV5-1, the J call TRBJ2-3, with 10 bases identical to TRBD1. CDR1 and CDR2 from the germline V gene are SGHRS and YFSETQ. The length of the CDR3 is 16 residues. After removal of 4 bases from V and 0 bases from J, the junction contained 5 bases not matched to a gene. CDR3 nucleotides: TGCGCCAGCAGCCTTGGGACAGGGGCTAGCACAGATACGCAGTATTTT. This sequence encodes CASSLGTGASTDTQYF.

This clone came up a few times. Other DNA sequences from this sample encode an identical CDR3 as well. The genes are TRBV18 and TRBJ1-1; D not resolved. CDR1 is KGHSH, CDR2 LQKENI, per germline. Trimming stripped 6 bases from V and 1 base from J, with 9 bases between. The CDR3 length is 13 residues. The CDR3 bases are TGTGCCAGCTCTCCGGCAGGGAACACTGAAGCTTTCTTT. Translating it yields CASSPAGNTEAFF.

This sequence joins TRBV10-3 and TRBJ2-5; weak D call: TRBD1 (8 bases). The germline V gene has CDR1 ENHRY and CDR2 SYGVKD. CDR3 length: 13 amino acids. V was pared by 6 bases and J by 5 bases, with 13 bases between. The CDR3 protein is CAIRTGEGETQYF. The CDR3 DNA reads as TGTGCCATCAGGACAGGGGAGGGGGAGACCCAGTACTTC.

This clone was seen a single time. The chain uses TRBV28 and TRBJ2-7; either TRBD1 or TRBD2 may supply D (5 bases each). CDR1 is MDHEN, CDR2 SYDVKM, per germline. The CDR3 length is 18 residues. V gave up 2 bases and J gave up 2 bases, with 22 bases separating them. In DNA form, the CDR3 reads TGTGCCAGCAGTTTAAGTCCGTGGGGGTCGGCAGGGACCTACGAGCAGTACTTC. Translation: CASSLSPWGSAGTYEQYF.

The rearrangement uses TRBV6-5 and TRBJ2-2, with D perhaps assigned TRBD1 or TRBD2 (5 bases each). This CDR3 region has 14 residues. Trimming cost V 8 bases and J 6 bases, with 16 bases left between them. CDR1 MNHEY and CDR2 SVGAGI come from the germline V gene. DNA of the CDR3: TGTGCCAGCCAGGGAATTGCGGGTGCCGGGGAGCTGTTTTTT. It translates to CASQGIAGAGELFF.

Of note for this clone: The sample carries other DNA sequences with the same CDR3. The chain carries TRBV20-1 and TRBJ2-7; 7 nucleotides line up with TRBD2. The germline CDR1 and CDR2 sequences are DFQATT and SNEGSKA (reference sequence). Trimming at V came to 3 bases and at J to 4 bases, leaving 0 bases not matched to a gene. The CDR3 covers 11 residues. The CDR3 protein is CSASSGYEQYF. The CDR3 nucleotides are TGCAGTGCTAGTAGCGGGTACGAGCAGTACTTC.

J is TRBJ1-4 and V is TRBV18, with D perhaps TRBD1 (5 bases). V lost 5 bases and J lost 5, with 9 bases in between. Germline loops: CDR1 KGHSH, CDR2 LQKENI. The CDR3 is made up of 13 amino acids. This CDR3 is CASSRDGNEKLFF. CDR3 sequence (DNA): TGTGCCAGCTCAAGGGACGGGAATGAAAAACTGTTTTTT.

V and J are TRBV14 and TRBJ1-2; D call uncertain. The germline V gene has CDR1 SGHDN and CDR2 FVKESK. This CDR3 contains 14 residues. Trimming cost V 1 base and J 3 bases, with 9 bases left between them. CDR3 sequence (DNA): TGTGCCAGCAGCCAAGCCGGGGTTTACTATGGCTACACCTTC. Its protein is CASSQAGVYYGYTF.

As concerns this clone: The sample carries other DNA sequences with the same CDR3. The rearrangement links TRBV5-4 to TRBJ2-6, with TRBD1 as a possible D gene (6 bases). Per germline, CDR1 SGHNT and CDR2 YYREEE (reference sequence). This CDR3 contains 16 residues. V lost 0 bases, J lost 0 bases, and 7 bases lay in between. CDR3 amino acids: CASSLGTASGANVLTF. CDR3 DNA sequence: TGTGCCAGCAGCTTGGGGACAGCCTCTGGGGCCAACGTCCTGACTTTC.

The rearrangement uses TRBV6-4 and TRBJ2-7, with a tentative D call TRBD1 (5 bases). Trimming shortened V by 6 bases and J by 3 bases, and 15 bases separated the two germline ends. The V gene's germline CDR1 is MRHNA and CDR2 SNTAGT. The CDR3 spans 14 residues. CDR3 amino acids: CASSHQGVLYEQYF. In nucleotides, the CDR3 is TGTGCCAGCAGCCACCAGGGTGTCCTCTACGAGCAGTACTTC.

CDR3 amino acids: CASSSPGRTTSYEQYF. The CDR3 DNA is TGTGCCAGCAGCTCGCCGGGACGTACAACCTCCTACGAGCAGTACTTC. J is TRBJ2-7 and V is TRBV11-2; either TRBD1 or TRBD2 may supply D (5 bases each). CDR3 size: 16 residues. The ends were cut back, 4 bases at V and 0 bases at J, with 16 bases in the middle. The germline CDR1 and CDR2 sequences are SGHAT and FQNNGV.

This rearrangement joins TRBV7-2 to TRBJ2-7; 9 bases align to TRBD2. The CDR3 extends over 17 amino acids. V lost 1 base, J lost 0 bases, and 7 bases stayed unmatched. Germline V gene data show CDR1 as SGHTA and CDR2 as FQGNSA. CDR3: CASSLGGLAGTSYEQYF. In DNA form, the CDR3 reads TGTGCCAGCAGCTTAGGGGGGCTAGCGGGGACCTCCTACGAGCAGTACTTC.

The chain recombines TRBV27 with TRBJ2-5, with TRBD2 matching 7 bases. The CDR3 sequence is 16 residues long. Germline CDR1 MNHEY, CDR2 SMNVEV (reference sequence). The trim removed 7 bases at V and 1 base at J, leaving 12 bases unmatched. The CDR3 nucleotides read TGTGCCAGCAATCCGTTCCGTCGCGGGAGCCAAGAGACCCAGTACTTC. This encodes CASNPFRRGSQETQYF.

The chain combines TRBV28 with TRBJ1-2; no firm D call. Trimming took 9 bases from V and 6 from J, leaving 17 bases between them. Per germline, CDR1 MDHEN and CDR2 SYDVKM. This CDR3 region has 13 residues. CDR3 sequence reads: CASSINGRDGYTF. The DNA of the CDR3 is TGTGCCAGTAGTATCAATGGACGAGATGGCTACACCTTC.

J is TRBJ1-1 and V is TRBV19, with D unresolved. The CDR3 is 15 amino acids. Germline V gene sequence: CDR1 LNHDA, CDR2 SQIVND (reference sequence). Trimming pared 3 bases from V and 1 base from J, leaving 12 bases between. CDR3 sequence (DNA): TGTGCCAGTAGTATGTGGTGGCAGGCGAACACTGAAGCTTTCTTT. Residues: CASSMWWQANTEAFF.

The chain has TRBV2 and TRBJ2-3; D might be TRBD2 (5 bases). Germline V gene sequence: CDR1 SNHLY, CDR2 FYNNEI. V was pared by 2 bases and J by 4 bases, with 10 bases between. This CDR3 spans 14 amino acids. The CDR3 sequence is CASSEFLAPDTQYF. CDR3 nucleotide sequence: TGTGCCAGCAGTGAATTCCTAGCTCCAGATACGCAGTATTTT. Together with reference TRBV2 and TRBJ2-3, the CDR3 gives the full variable domain: EPEVTQTPSHQVTQMGQEVILRCVPISNHLYFYWYRQILGQKVEFLVSFYNNEISEKSEIFDDQFSVERPDGSNFTLKIRSTKLEDSAMYFCASSEFLAPDTQYFGPGTRLTVL.